What follows are 13 T cell receptor beta chains derived from one specimen sequenced in a study of cytomegalovirus exposure and HLA in healthy donors. The primer mix had 60 Vbeta and 13 Jbeta primers. Profiled with immunoSEQ multiplex PCR; TCRdb holds only in-frame clones, not every one. The sample includes around 160,000 clones, almost 80% of them seen just once. The sequencing sample was made of PBMCs. These receptors were taken from a woman aged 40 to 50 in good health and CMV-seropositive.

V gene TRBV7-7 combines with J gene TRBJ2-7; the match to TRBD2 covers 9 bases. Germline V lookup: CDR1 SSHAT, CDR2 FNYEAQ (reference sequence). This CDR3 spans 15 amino acids. With V trimmed by 5 bases and J by 6 bases, 11 bases remained unmatched. The CDR3 sequence is CASSPVAGALREQYF. The CDR3 bases are TGTGCCAGCAGCCCAGTAGCGGGGGCCCTTCGCGAGCAGTACTTC.

J is TRBJ1-1 and V is TRBV5-6; TRBD1 might be the D (5 bases). CDR1 and CDR2 (germline): SGHDT, YYEEEE. The V gene lost 2 bases and the J gene lost 1 base, with 9 bases spanning the gap. This CDR3 is 14 amino acids long. Here the CDR3 reads CASSFGAGNTEAFF. The CDR3 nucleotides read TGTGCCAGCAGCTTTGGGGCAGGGAACACTGAAGCTTTCTTT.

This sequence joins TRBV6-6 and TRBJ2-7, with 8 bases identical to TRBD1. This CDR3 is 14 amino acids long. Trimming cost V 4 bases and J 2 bases; bases outside gene matches: 4. The germline CDR1 and CDR2 sequences are MNHNY and SVGAGI (reference sequence). CDR3 sequence (DNA): TGTGCCAGCAGTTTCGGACAGGGCACCTACGAGCAGTACTTC. It specifies CASSFGQGTYEQYF.

The chain links TRBV7-9 to TRBJ2-7; 8 nucleotides line up with TRBD1. V lost 5 bases and J lost 3; bases outside the gene matches: 3. The CDR3 consists of 13 residues. The germline CDR1 and CDR2 sequences are SEHNR and FQNEAQ (reference sequence). The CDR3 DNA reads TGTGCCAGCAGCCCACAGGGGGGCTACGAGCAGTACTTC. This sequence encodes CASSPQGGYEQYF.

This rearrangement joins TRBV28 to TRBJ1-1; no clear D. V lost 8 bases and J lost 2, with 18 bases in between. The V gene's germline CDR1 is MDHEN and CDR2 SYDVKM. The CDR3 has 15 residues. The CDR3 region has the DNA TGTGCCAGCGTCCCCGGCGGCGGATTTAACACTGAAGCTTTCTTT. Encoded protein: CASVPGGGFNTEAFF.

The chain joins TRBV2 to TRBJ2-1; TRBD2 matches at 9 bases. The length of the CDR3 is 16 residues. Germline CDR1 and CDR2: SNHLY and FYNNEI. The J segment lost 8 bases and the V segment lost 6 bases, leaving 14 bases of the junction unmatched. CDR3 sequence (DNA): TGTGCCAGCAGCTACGCAGGGCGGGGGGGCTTGGATGAGCAGTTCTTC. This codes for CASSYAGRGGLDEQFF.

The V and J genes are TRBV28 and TRBJ1-6, with D tentatively TRBD1 (6 bases). Germline V gene data show CDR1 as MDHEN and CDR2 as SYDVKM. CDR3 length equals 13 residues. Trimming stripped 10 bases from V and 7 bases from J, with 14 bases between. This CDR3 is CAITGSDNSPLHF. The CDR3 DNA sequence: TGTGCCATTACAGGGTCAGACAATTCACCCCTCCACTTT.

This clone was observed a few times. The chain carries TRBV7-3 and TRBJ2-5, with a possible D match to TRBD2 (6 bases). This CDR3 region has 13 residues. Per germline, CDR1 SGHTA and CDR2 FQGTGA. V was cut by 4 bases and J by 1 base, with 7 bases left in between. CDR3 DNA sequence: TGTGCCAGCAGCTATAGCGGCCAAGAGACCCAGTACTTC. Its translation: CASSYSGQETQYF.

Written as DNA, the CDR3 is TGTGCCAGCAGCTTGAGGCTGACAGGGAACACTGAAGCTTTCTTT. Encoded protein: CASSLRLTGNTEAFF. The chain combines TRBV5-4 with TRBJ1-1; possible D gene TRBD1, 6 bases. The CDR3 consists of 15 residues. CDR1 is SGHNT, CDR2 YYREEE, per germline (reference sequence). The V and J ends lost 1 base and 1 base respectively, with 11 bases between them.

This chain joins TRBV18 and TRBJ1-1; no clear D. This CDR3 region has 16 residues. Trimming removed 2 bases from V and 0 bases from J, with 13 bases in between. CDR1 is KGHSH and CDR2 is LQKENI in the germline V gene. The DNA for the CDR3 is TGTGCCAGCTCACCATTCATTCAGGTGATGAACACTGAAGCTTTCTTT. The encoded protein is CASSPFIQVMNTEAFF.

The genes are TRBV2 and TRBJ2-5; no reliable D call. The J call is uncertain, as TRBJ2-7 better fits the DNA end. Germline CDR1 is SNHLY and CDR2 is FYNNEI. This CDR3 is built from 12 residues. CDR3 DNA: TGTGCCAGCGGTCAAGGTTCCTACGAGCAGTACTTC. Translating gives CASGQGSYEQYF.

V usage is TRBV7-6 and J usage is TRBJ1-6; D is uncertain. The CDR3 sequence is 13 residues long. Germline V gives CDR1 SGHVS, CDR2 FNYEAQ. V was trimmed by 1 base and J by 7 bases, leaving 5 bases between them. This CDR3 reads CASSLGENSPLHF. The CDR3 nucleotides read TGTGCCAGCAGCTTAGGGGAGAATTCACCCCTCCACTTT.

The chain employs TRBV5-6 and TRBJ1-5; D gene ambiguous. Trimming left V 2 bases short and J 1 base short, with 7 bases between. Germline V gene sequence: CDR1 SGHDT, CDR2 YYEEEE. CDR3 length: 14 residues. The CDR3 region has the DNA TGTGCCAGCAGCTTAAGAGGGAGCAATCAGCCCCAGCATTTT. This codes for CASSLRGSNQPQHF.